The 22 T cell receptor beta chains below were found in one sample sequenced in a study of blood T cell repertoires in COVID-19 (dated by TCRdb to 2018 to 2020). Library creation used the immunoSEQ multiplex PCR assay. TCRdb took over this immuneACCESS table, retaining in-frame rearrangements with V and J assigned. Such tables are incomplete; in checked studies, under half of the missing clones stem from an unresolved V gene, and the remainder is unexplained. Within this sample are about 250,000 clones, with 70% to 90% of them counted one time only. The ten most abundant clones make up under 2% of the sample. Sequencing used PBMCs or T cells enriched from blood (not recorded which). The receptors come from a woman between 45 and 60 years old who had recovered from COVID-19.

This sequence joins TRBV3-1 (or the pseudogene TRBV3-2) and TRBJ1-2; no definite D call. Germline V gene sequence: CDR1 LGHDT, CDR2 YNNKEL (reference sequence). This CDR3 spans 14 amino acids. Trimming stripped 0 bases from V and 5 bases from J, with 10 bases between. CDR3 sequence (DNA): TGTGCCAGCAGCCAAGAGGGCAGGATATATGGCTACACCTTC. It specifies CASSQEGRIYGYTF.

There are a few counts of this clone. The V and J genes are TRBV30 and TRBJ1-3; D not resolved. V shed 2 bases and J shed 4 bases, with 9 bases lying between them. The CDR3 has 13 amino acids. The germline gives CDR1 GTSNPN, CDR2 SVGIG (reference sequence). In DNA, the CDR3 is TGTGCCTGGAGTTACTCCTTCGGAAACACCATATATTTT. This gives the protein CAWSYSFGNTIYF.

The chain couples TRBV11-2 to TRBJ2-1, with D tentatively TRBD2 (5 bases). V was clipped by 5 bases and J by 10 bases, with 9 bases between them. Looked up from germline, CDR1 is SGHAT and CDR2 is FQNNGV. The CDR3 runs to 11 residues. The CDR3 coding sequence is TGTGCCAGCAGCCACCCGGGAGAGCAGTTCTTC. Protein: CASSHPGEQFF.

This sequence joins TRBV28 and TRBJ1-6, with no clear D. Germline loops: CDR1 MDHEN, CDR2 SYDVKM. CDR3 length: 15 amino acids. V lost 5 bases and J lost 9, with 17 bases in between. CDR3 sequence reads: CASSRRQRRGSPLHF. DNA of the CDR3: TGTGCCAGCAGTCGCAGGCAGCGGAGAGGTTCACCCCTCCACTTT.

The chain has TRBV28 and TRBJ2-3; D might be TRBD1 (5 bases). V was shortened by 2 bases and J by 3 bases, with 9 bases between the two germline ends. This CDR3 region has 14 residues. Germline V CDR1 and CDR2: MDHEN, SYDVKM. The CDR3 sequence: CASSLGARTDTQYF. CDR3 nucleotide sequence: TGTGCCAGCAGTTTAGGGGCTAGGACAGATACGCAGTATTTT.

J is TRBJ2-3 and V is TRBV6-5; D is unresolved. This CDR3 has 11 amino acids. From germline, CDR1 is MNHEY and CDR2 SVGAGI. V lost 11 bases and J 0 bases, leaving 6 bases between the germline ends. The CDR3, as DNA: TGTGCCTGCCAGAGCACAGATACGCAGTATTTT. It yields the protein CACQSTDTQYF.

This clone was counted once. The chain combines TRBV12-3 or TRBV12-4 with TRBJ1-3, with TRBD1 matching over 7 bases. The V segment lost 5 bases and the J segment 2 bases; nucleotides outside the gene matches: 0. This CDR3 has 13 residues. The CDR3 nucleotides are TGTGCCAGCAGTCAGGGGGCTGGAAACACCATATATTTT. Translation: CASSQGAGNTIYF.

The chain links TRBV11-2 to TRBJ2-7; no clear D gene. V lost 3 bases and J 0 bases, leaving 12 bases between the germline ends. Per the germline V gene, CDR1 is SGHAT and CDR2 is FQNNGV. This CDR3 has 15 residues. In DNA form, the CDR3 reads TGTGCCAGCAGCTTCGTGACGGAGAGCTCCTACGAGCAGTACTTC. This encodes CASSFVTESSYEQYF.

Here the CDR3 DNA reads TGTGCCAGCAGCTTATGGGGCGGAGAGACCCAGTACTTC. Amino acid sequence: CASSLWGGETQYF. This sequence joins TRBV7-3 and TRBJ2-5, with D maybe TRBD1 (5 bases). Trimming took 2 bases from V and 4 from J, leaving 8 bases between them. The CDR3 has 13 amino acids. Germline loops: CDR1 SGHTA, CDR2 FQGTGA.

This chain uses TRBV3-1 (or the pseudogene TRBV3-2) with TRBJ1-6; 7 nucleotides align to TRBD1. This CDR3 has 17 amino acids. In germline, CDR1 is LGHDT, CDR2 YNNKEL (reference sequence). Trimming removed 0 bases from V and 5 bases from J; junction bases left unmatched: 7. CDR3 coding DNA: TGTGCCAGCAGCCAAGATGCAATGGGGACAGATAATTCACCCCTCCACTTT. This sequence encodes CASSQDAMGTDNSPLHF.

V gene TRBV30 combines with J gene TRBJ1-6, with TRBD1 matching 9 bases. This CDR3 contains 16 residues. The junction had 11 bases not matched to a gene; V was cut back by 4 bases and J by 7 bases. Germline-derived CDR1 and CDR2 are GTSNPN and SVGIG (reference sequence). For the CDR3, the DNA is TGTGCCTGGACCACCGCGGGACAGGGCAAGAATTCACCCCTCCACTTT. Protein sequence: CAWTTAGQGKNSPLHF.

In this sample, this clone turned up a few times. The chain uses TRBV5-1 and TRBJ1-4; possible D gene TRBD1, 5 bases. CDR1 SGHRS and CDR2 YFSETQ come from the germline V gene. The CDR3 runs 14 residues. The V gene lost 0 bases and the J gene lost 4 bases, with 7 bases spanning the gap. The CDR3 here is CASSLGGHNEKLFF. In nucleotides, the CDR3 is TGCGCCAGCAGCTTGGGGGGCCATAATGAAAAACTGTTTTTT.

The chain joins TRBV12-3 or TRBV12-4 to TRBJ1-1, with 7 positions matching TRBD1. This CDR3 spans 12 amino acids. V was clipped by 6 bases and J by 7 bases; unmatched bases: 5. The CDR3 bases are TGTGCCAGCAGCCTGACAGGGAGTGAAGCTTTCTTT. Its translation: CASSLTGSEAFF.

The chain uses TRBV6-4 and TRBJ2-1, with D tentatively TRBD2 (6 bases). From germline, CDR1 is MRHNA and CDR2 SNTAGT. The CDR3 covers 15 residues. Trimming pared 8 bases from V and 0 bases from J, leaving 14 bases between. The CDR3 loop reads CASARDGGSYNEQFF. The CDR3 DNA follows: TGTGCCAGCGCGAGAGACGGGGGCTCCTACAATGAGCAGTTCTTC.

This chain links TRBV15 with TRBJ1-1; 8 bases are a match to TRBD1. Germline V gives CDR1 LNHNV, CDR2 YYDKDF (reference sequence). V shed 2 bases and J 0 bases; nucleotides not matched to a gene: 5. The CDR3 loop spans 16 amino acids. The CDR3 coding sequence is TGTGCCACCAGCAGACCCGGGACAGGAATGAACACTGAAGCTTTCTTT. Translated: CATSRPGTGMNTEAFF.

The chain carries TRBV12-5 and TRBJ2-7; 7 positions match TRBD1. V shed 2 bases and J 1 base; nucleotides not matched to a gene: 8. The CDR3 totals 16 residues. Germline lookup yields CDR1 LGHNT and CDR2 FRNRAP. CDR3 DNA: TGTGCTAGTGGTTTGACTCTAGGACAGGTATCCTACGAGCAGTACTTC. Translating gives CASGLTLGQVSYEQYF.

This clone was seen a single time. This rearrangement joins TRBV21-1 to TRBJ2-6; the table's TRBD1 call for D was not verified on the DNA. TRBV21-1 is reported as a pseudogene. This CDR3 comprises 20 residues. The CDR3 nucleotides read TGTGCCAGCAGCACCCAGGGACAGTCTGGCGCCCACTCTGGGGCCAACGTCCTGACTTTC. Translating it yields CASSTQGQSGAHSGANVLTF.

The chain employs TRBV6-4 and TRBJ2-3; D possibly corresponds to TRBD2 (5 bases). The CDR3 spans 15 residues. Germline V gives CDR1 MRHNA, CDR2 SNTAGT. V gave up 0 bases and J gave up 6 bases, with 13 bases separating them. For the CDR3, the DNA is TGTGCCAGCAGTGACTCGATAGGGAGAGGGGATACGCAGTATTTT. Its translation: CASSDSIGRGDTQYF.

The chain recombines TRBV18 with TRBJ2-1; TRBD2 matches 8 bases. The J segment lost 3 bases and the V segment lost 6 bases, leaving 7 bases of the junction unmatched. This CDR3 comprises 15 residues. The germline gives CDR1 KGHSH, CDR2 LQKENI. CDR3 in amino acids: CASSRLAGDYNEQFF. The CDR3 DNA is TGTGCCAGCTCGCGCCTAGCGGGTGACTACAATGAGCAGTTCTTC.

The chain carries TRBV12-3 or TRBV12-4 and TRBJ2-7, with TRBD1 matching over 7 bases. J gave up 6 bases and V 1 base, and 3 bases lay outside the gene matches. The CDR3 is made up of 13 amino acids. CDR3 in amino acids: CASSLEGGGEQYF. In nucleotides, the CDR3 is TGTGCCAGCAGTTTAGAAGGGGGCGGCGAGCAGTACTTC.

The chain links TRBV10-3 to TRBJ2-7; TRBD2 matches 8 bases. The CDR3 is 14 amino acids. The V segment lost 7 bases and the J segment 3 bases; nucleotides outside the gene matches: 8. Germline lookup yields CDR1 ENHRY and CDR2 SYGVKD. CDR3 DNA: TGTGCCATCATCGATGGGACTAGGAACTACGAGCAGTACTTC. Protein: CAIIDGTRNYEQYF.

The gene calls are TRBV12-3 or TRBV12-4 and TRBJ2-7; D unclear. The CDR3 is 13 amino acids. The V gene lost 1 base and the J gene lost 0 bases, with 4 bases spanning the gap. The CDR3: CASSLGSSYEQYF. The CDR3 nucleotides read TGTGCCAGCAGTTTAGGGAGCTCCTACGAGCAGTACTTC.